A single sample is the source of the 6 T cell receptor beta chains below, sequenced in a study of a mutant IDH1 vaccine in newly diagnosed glioma. Their antigen targets remain unknown. As to time point: week 23, last vaccination. What each vaccine dose contained was 300 ug of mutant IDH1 20-mer peptide, accompanied by topical imiquimod. Libraries were prepared by immunoSEQ multiplex PCR; TCRdb keeps only in-frame clonotypes and omits some of them. This sample yields approximately 81,000 clones, of which 85% are seen a single time; roughly 2% belongs to the top ten. Sequencing was performed on PBMCs, taken from a glioma patient whose treatment included an IDH1 peptide vaccine. The receptor set was obtained from a man aged 25-40 years with glioma. Some clones in this sample may be carry-over from other donors' samples.

The rearrangement links TRBV29-1 to TRBJ1-1; D is uncertain. The CDR3 runs 12 residues. The germline V and J ends were trimmed by 3 bases and 4 bases, with 9 bases remaining between them. Germline-derived CDR1 and CDR2 are SQVTM and ANQGSEA. In DNA form, the CDR3 reads TGCAGCGTTGATTATGCGGGCACTGAAGCTTTCTTT. It is translated as CSVDYAGTEAFF.

The chain combines TRBV30 with TRBJ1-1; D perhaps matches TRBD1 (6 bases). V was clipped by 5 bases and J by 2 bases, with 15 bases between them. Germline V gene sequence: CDR1 GTSNPN, CDR2 SVGIG (reference sequence). This CDR3 spans 14 amino acids. The CDR3 nucleotides are TGTGCCTGGGGGAGGGACGGGGGCAACACTGAAGCTTTCTTT. As protein: CAWGRDGGNTEAFF.

The rearrangement uses TRBV5-1 and TRBJ2-3; 9 bases map to TRBD2. This CDR3 comprises 15 residues. Trimming took 7 bases from V and 5 from J; bases not matched to a gene: 11. Germline V gene lookup returns CDR1 SGHRS and CDR2 YFSETQ. CDR3 DNA: TGCGCCAGCCAAGCTCTAGCGGGGCGGGGAGATACGCAGTATTTT. This encodes CASQALAGRGDTQYF.

The chain is built from TRBV7-9 and TRBJ2-2, with a tentative D call TRBD2 (5 bases). Trimming took 6 bases from V and 7 from J, leaving 15 bases between them. CDR1 and CDR2 from the germline V gene are SEHNR and FQNEAQ (reference sequence). This CDR3 is built from 14 residues. The CDR3 coding sequence is TGTGCCAGCAGTCCTCAAGGAGGATTCGGGGAGCTGTTTTTT. This codes for CASSPQGGFGELFF. The whole variable domain, remainder taken from reference TRBV7-9 and TRBJ2-2, is DTGVSQNPRHKITKRGQNVTFRCDPISEHNRLYWYRQTLGQGPEFLTYFQNEAQLEKSRLLSDRFSAERPKGSFSTLEIQRTEQGDSAMYLCASSPQGGFGELFFGEGSRLTVL.

This chain uses TRBV11-1 with TRBJ2-3; TRBD2 aligns across 8 bases. V shed 5 bases, J shed 1 base, and the junction held 8 bases outside the gene matches. This CDR3 has 16 amino acids. In germline, CDR1 is SGHAT, CDR2 FQDESV (reference sequence). In DNA form, the CDR3 reads TGTGCCAGCAGCCCTACGGCGGGGGGAGGCACAGATACGCAGTATTTT. Its protein is CASSPTAGGGTDTQYF. The complete variable domain, with remaining parts taken from reference TRBV11-1 and TRBJ2-3, reads EAEVAQSPRYKITEKSQAVAFWCDPISGHATLYWYRQILGQGPELLVQFQDESVVDDSQLPKDRFSAERLKGVDSTLKIQPAELGDSAMYLCASSPTAGGGTDTQYFGPGTRLTVL.

This clone was detected a few times. This rearrangement joins TRBV15 to TRBJ1-1; possibly TRBD1 for D (5 bases). The CDR3 covers 15 residues. In germline, CDR1 is LNHNV, CDR2 YYDKDF (reference sequence). V dropped 4 bases and J dropped 1 base, with 13 bases sitting between them. CDR3 coding DNA: TGTGCCACCAGCATCGGGGCACCGCCGAACACTGAAGCTTTCTTT. This gives the protein CATSIGAPPNTEAFF.